This T cell receptor beta chain was sequenced for a study of cytomegalovirus exposure and HLA in healthy donors. Across the study: A preliminary data release comprised approximately 85 million unique TCRs obtained from HLA-typed donors.

In regard to this clone: A junction end diverges from the germline sequence, so it may reflect a read error.

Those who donated were healthy bone marrow donors. The CDR3 covers 12 residues. Germline V lookup: CDR1 SEHNR, CDR2 FQNEAQ (reference sequence). The PCR employed 60 Vbeta primers together with 13 Jbeta primers. This table comes from immunoSEQ multiplex PCR, and its TCRdb copy is limited to in-frame clones, with some not included. The table records roughly 190,000 clones, about four fifths of them present only once. The chain couples TRBV7-9 to TRBJ1-2, with 8 bases that match TRBD1. The clonotype was recovered from a man aged 18 to 30 in good health and CMV-seronegative. The specimen was PBMCs. CDR3 nucleotide sequence: TGTTCCAGCAGCTTACAGGGGGGAGGCTACACCTTC. Encoded protein: CSSSLQGGGYTF.